This passage covers 18 T cell receptor beta chains from one sample sequenced in a study of cytomegalovirus exposure and HLA in healthy donors. The repertoire was sequenced with immunoSEQ multiplex PCR; TCRdb's copy has only in-frame clones and lacks some. The repertoire includes about 120,000 clones, more than 75% of them detected once, and more than 5% sits in the top ten. Sequenced material: PBMCs. These receptors all stem from a woman in her late teens or twenties in good health and CMV-seropositive.

The chain carries TRBV19 and TRBJ2-7, with 13 bases aligning to TRBD2. There are 17 residues in the CDR3. V was pared by 4 bases and J by 3 bases, with 9 bases of the junction left unmatched. The germline V gene encodes CDR1 LNHDA and CDR2 SQIVND (reference sequence). The CDR3 is CASSTLGLAGIFYEQYF. The CDR3 DNA sequence: TGTGCCAGTAGTACTTTGGGACTAGCGGGAATCTTCTACGAGCAGTACTTC.

This chain joins TRBV30 and TRBJ1-4; D unclear. V lost 1 base and J 2 bases, leaving 11 bases between the germline ends. CDR1 and CDR2 (germline): GTSNPN, SVGIG (reference sequence). The CDR3 extends over 15 amino acids. The CDR3 DNA reads TGTGCCTGGAGTGCCCTCTCTAGGACTAATGAAAAACTGTTTTTT. This codes for CAWSALSRTNEKLFF.

This sequence joins TRBV19 and TRBJ1-4; D might be TRBD1 (6 bases). Germline-derived CDR1 and CDR2 are LNHDA and SQIVND (reference sequence). There are 15 residues in the CDR3. The germline V and J ends were trimmed by 4 bases and 5 bases, with 14 bases remaining between them. CDR3 bases: TGTGCCAGTAGTAAAGTCGCAGGGGAGAATGAAAAACTGTTTTTT. Translated: CASSKVAGENEKLFF.

The chain links TRBV19 to TRBJ1-2; D is unresolved. The CDR3 is 14 residues long. Trimming shortened V by 3 bases and J by 7 bases, and 15 bases separated the two germline ends. Germline CDR1 reads LNHDA; CDR2 reads SQIVND (reference sequence). CDR3 residues: CASSMGPSPGGYTF. CDR3 nucleotide sequence: TGTGCCAGTAGTATGGGCCCTAGCCCCGGTGGCTACACCTTC. Based on the CDR3 plus reference TRBV19 and TRBJ1-2, the full variable domain is DGGITQSPKYLFRKEGQNVTLSCEQNLNHDAMYWYRQDPGQGLRLIYYSQIVNDFQKGDIAEGYSVSREKKESFPLTVTSAQKNPTAFYLCASSMGPSPGGYTFGSGTRLTVV.

This sequence joins TRBV28 and TRBJ2-1; possible D gene TRBD1, 6 bases. Trimming took off 7 bases at V and 7 bases at J, with 14 bases between the two ends. The CDR3 has 13 residues. From germline, CDR1 is MDHEN and CDR2 SYDVKM. The CDR3 region is CASTFTGINEQFF. The CDR3 coding sequence is TGTGCCAGCACCTTCACAGGGATTAATGAGCAGTTCTTC.

The genes are TRBV7-9 and TRBJ1-3; D perhaps matches TRBD1 (6 bases). Germline CDR1 SEHNR, CDR2 FQNEAQ (reference sequence). V gave up 3 bases and J gave up 0 bases, with 6 bases separating them. CDR3 length equals 14 residues. The CDR3 region is CASSLTGSGNTIYF. Here the CDR3 DNA reads TGTGCCAGCAGCTTGACAGGCTCTGGAAACACCATATATTTT.

The chain has TRBV7-2 and TRBJ1-2; the D is unclear. This CDR3 comprises 13 residues. V was pared by 0 bases and J by 4 bases, with 6 bases between. Germline lookup yields CDR1 SGHTA and CDR2 FQGNSA. The CDR3 here is CASSLAASYGYTF. The CDR3 DNA reads as TGTGCCAGCAGCTTAGCAGCATCCTATGGCTACACCTTC.

V gene TRBV15 combines with J gene TRBJ2-5, with TRBD1 as a possible D gene (6 bases). This CDR3 comprises 14 residues. Germline CDR1 LNHNV, CDR2 YYDKDF (reference sequence). V lost 0 bases and J lost 2, with 7 bases in between. DNA of the CDR3: TGTGCCACCAGCAGAGATCAGGGGCAAGAGACCCAGTACTTC. The encoded protein is CATSRDQGQETQYF.

This chain uses TRBV19 with TRBJ2-7, with 11 bases fitting TRBD1. V shed 4 bases, J shed 4 bases, and the junction held 6 bases outside the gene matches. Germline V CDR1 and CDR2: LNHDA, SQIVND (reference sequence). The CDR3 runs to 15 residues. In DNA form, the CDR3 reads TGTGCCAGTAGTAAAGAGGACAGGGGGCCTTACGAGCAGTACTTC. It yields the protein CASSKEDRGPYEQYF.

The chain links TRBV7-9 to TRBJ1-2, with 7 nucleotides matching TRBD1. Germline-derived CDR1 and CDR2 are SEHNR and FQNEAQ (reference sequence). This CDR3 comprises 14 residues. Germline trimming cut 3 bases from V and 7 bases from J; bases unmatched to any gene: 8. The CDR3, as DNA: TGTGCCAGCAGCTTCCGACAGGGAGAATTTGGCTACACCTTC. This gives the protein CASSFRQGEFGYTF. Variable domain in full (rest from reference TRBV7-9 and TRBJ1-2): DTGVSQNPRHKITKRGQNVTFRCDPISEHNRLYWYRQTLGQGPEFLTYFQNEAQLEKSRLLSDRFSAERPKGSFSTLEIQRTEQGDSAMYLCASSFRQGEFGYTFGSGTRLTVV.

In its sample, this clone was seen once. The chain has TRBV7-6 and TRBJ1-1; maybe TRBD1 (6 bases). Germline assignment: CDR1 SGHVS and CDR2 FNYEAQ. This CDR3 comprises 14 residues. Trimming took off 4 bases at V and 1 base at J, with 10 bases between the two ends. The CDR3 spells CASSSGTPNTEAFF. The CDR3 DNA reads TGTGCCAGCAGCTCAGGGACACCGAACACTGAAGCTTTCTTT.

The chain is built from TRBV9 and TRBJ2-3; no definite D call. In germline, CDR1 is SGDLS, CDR2 YYNGEE. V lost 3 bases to trimming and J lost 2 bases, with 4 bases between them. CDR3 length: 12 residues. The CDR3 DNA sequence: TGTGCCAGCAGCGCAAACACAGATACGCAGTATTTT. It codes for CASSANTDTQYF. The complete variable domain, with remaining parts taken from reference TRBV9 and TRBJ2-3, reads DSGVTQTPKHLITATGQRVTLRCSPRSGDLSVYWYQQSLDQGLQFLIQYYNGEERAKGNILERFSAQQFPDLHSELNLSSLELGDSALYFCASSANTDTQYFGPGTRLTVL.

The chain combines TRBV11-2 with TRBJ2-2; D is undetermined. CDR3 length: 11 residues. Trimming removed 2 bases from V and 7 bases from J, with 2 bases in between. Germline V lookup: CDR1 SGHAT, CDR2 FQNNGV. Written as DNA, the CDR3 is TGTGCCAGCAGCTTATACGGGGAGCTGTTTTTT. Protein sequence: CASSLYGELFF.

Notes on this clone: The sample has other DNA sequences that encode this CDR3 too. CDR3 nucleotide sequence: TGTGCCAGCAGCTTGGGGGACAGGAACTATGGCTACACCTTC. It translates to CASSLGDRNYGYTF. J is TRBJ1-2 and V is TRBV5-6, with 8 positions matching TRBD1. CDR3 length: 14 residues. Germline CDR1 SGHDT, CDR2 YYEEEE. J gave up 2 bases and V 0 bases, and 0 bases lay outside the gene matches.

The chain links TRBV18 to TRBJ2-7; D may be TRBD1 (6 bases). V lost 1 base and J lost 0, with 10 bases in between. The length of the CDR3 is 15 residues. Germline values: CDR1 KGHSH, CDR2 LQKENI. The CDR3 loop reads CASSPQGDHSYEQYF. The CDR3, as DNA: TGTGCCAGCTCACCACAGGGGGACCACTCCTACGAGCAGTACTTC.

This clone was picked up many times. The rearrangement uses TRBV4-2 and TRBJ2-2, with 10 bases lining up with TRBD2. J gave up 4 bases and V 0 bases, and 2 bases lay outside the gene matches. CDR1 LGHNA and CDR2 YNFKEQ come from the germline V gene. The CDR3 totals 16 residues. CDR3 protein: CASSQDPSGSTGELFF. The CDR3 region has the DNA TGTGCCAGCAGCCAAGATCCTAGCGGGAGCACCGGGGAGCTGTTTTTT.

The chain has TRBV2 and TRBJ2-3; D is uncertain. This CDR3 contains 13 residues. CDR1 SNHLY and CDR2 FYNNEI come from the germline V gene. Deletions cut 3 bases from V and 4 bases from J, with 8 bases between. In nucleotides, the CDR3 is TGTGCCAGCAGTGAGAACCAGTCAGATACGCAGTATTTT. Protein sequence: CASSENQSDTQYF.

The chain couples TRBV9 to TRBJ2-1, with TRBD2 matching over 11 bases. V lost 0 bases and J lost 9; bases outside the gene matches: 5. Germline CDR1 is SGDLS and CDR2 is YYNGEE. The CDR3 extends over 15 amino acids. In nucleotides, the CDR3 is TGTGCCAGCAGCGTAGCTACTAGCGGGAGAGGTGAGCAGTTCTTC. Its translation is CASSVATSGRGEQFF.